This T cell receptor beta chain was obtained from a study of shared clonotypes between healthy human individuals. Findings and caveats of the study: Relative to memory subsets, naive subsets generally showed larger estimated richness. Compared with clonotypes that all four donors shared, non-shared clonotypes had lower generation probabilities.

Donors were Caucasian adults residing in Nashville, Tennessee, USA. Remarks on this clone: The antigen remains unidentified.

V trimming: 4 bases; J trimming: 5 bases; junction bases outside the gene matches: 7. Germline V gene lookup returns CDR1 SGHVS and CDR2 FNYEAQ. The CDR3 contains 14 residues. As handled by the study authors: For the immunoSEQ data, sequences were junction-only without quality scores, so filtering differed. Clones were read by immunoSEQ multiplex PCR, and TCRdb kept only the in-frame ones, dropping some. V and J calls and clone size follow that table, whereas D and trimming were derived from the DNA. The sample lists 950,000 to 1,300,000 clones; about 75% were seen once. The sequenced sample was memory CD4+ T cells sorted from blood. Specified subset: CD45RA-negative fraction. The clonotype originates from a man aged 18 to 30 in good health. The chain carries TRBV7-6 and TRBJ2-5; 7 nucleotides line up with TRBD1. The CDR3 DNA reads TGTGCCAGCAGCTCAACGAGGGGGCGGGAGACCCAGTACTTC. Translated: CASSSTRGRETQYF.